Listed below are T cell receptor beta chains from one sample, sequenced in a study of cytomegalovirus exposure and HLA in healthy donors. Data came from immunoSEQ multiplex PCR; TCRdb stores just in-frame clones and leaves some out. The table lists roughly 140,000 clones, around four fifths of them singletons, with roughly 3.4% in the top ten. Sequenced sample: PBMCs. Receptors were obtained from a male donor in good health and CMV-seronegative. CDR3s include the opening cysteine and the closing phenylalanine or tryptophan. A D gene is named only where the DNA matches it firmly. The size field is filled for only some rows; it gives once, few, many or a size class.

d_call	clone_size	v_call	j_call	cdr3_aa	cdr3_nt
TRBD1	.	TRBV4-2	TRBJ2-3	CASSQDLQGPPQDTQYF	TGTGCCAGCAGCCAAGACCTACAGGGGCCTCCACAAGATACGCAGTATTTT
TRBD1	.	TRBV7-2	TRBJ2-7	CASSPRGQAVYEQYF	TGTGCCAGCAGCCCCAGGGGACAGGCAGTCTACGAGCAGTACTTC
.	.	TRBV29-1	TRBJ2-1	CSVAPSPREQFF	TGCAGCGTTGCCCCCTCTCCTCGTGAGCAGTTCTTC
.	.	TRBV29-1	TRBJ2-7	CSARDGGTNSDPYEQYF	TGCAGCGCACGGGACGGCGGGACCAATAGCGACCCATACGAGCAGTACTTC
.	few	TRBV5-4	TRBJ2-2	CASSREQPGNTGELFF	TGTGCCAGCAGCCGGGAACAGCCAGGGAACACCGGGGAGCTGTTTTTT
TRBD1	.	TRBV19	TRBJ1-2	CASSTPGQGPLNYGYTF	TGTGCCAGTAGTACTCCGGGACAGGGCCCCCTTAACTATGGCTACACCTTC
TRBD1	.	TRBV7-9	TRBJ1-1	CASSSRTGMNTEAFF	TGTGCCAGCAGCTCCCGGACAGGCATGAACACTGAAGCTTTCTTT
TRBD2	.	TRBV2	TRBJ2-2	CASSGGRGTGELFF	TGTGCCAGCAGCGGCGGGAGGGGTACCGGGGAGCTGTTTTTT
.	.	TRBV19	TRBJ2-7	CASSAVWGYEQYF	TGTGCCAGTAGTGCGGTTTGGGGCTACGAGCAGTACTTC
.	once	TRBV4-1	TRBJ1-1	CASSQEEGLNTEAFF	TGCGCCAGCAGCCAAGAGGAGGGACTGAACACTGAAGCTTTCTTT
TRBD2	.	TRBV19	TRBJ2-4	CASTLAGGSNIQYF	TGTGCCAGTACCCTAGCGGGGGGGAGTAACATTCAGTACTTC
.	.	TRBV7-2	TRBJ1-2	CASSLGPGNQDGYTF	TGTGCCAGCAGCTTAGGTCCAGGCAATCAGGATGGCTACACCTTC
.	once	TRBV13	TRBJ1-2	CASSSRDNYGYTF	TGTGCCAGCAGCTCCAGGGATAACTATGGCTACACCTTC
.	once	TRBV23-1	TRBJ1-1	CASSQFSQGRTEAFF	TGCGCCAGCAGTCAATTCAGTCAGGGGCGGACTGAAGCTTTCTTT
.	.	TRBV10-3	TRBJ2-7	CAIRDRGRLNEQYF	TGTGCCATCAGGGACCGGGGGAGGTTGAACGAGCAGTACTTC
.	.	TRBV5-4	TRBJ2-7	CASSLSTDPGVFEQYF	TGTGCCAGCAGCTTAAGCACCGACCCGGGGGTGTTCGAGCAGTACTTC
TRBD2	.	TRBV9	TRBJ2-7	CASSQGLVGVYEQYF	TGTGCCAGCAGCCAAGGACTAGTAGGTGTCTACGAGCAGTACTTC
TRBD1	few	TRBV27	TRBJ1-1	CASSSGQGTNTEAFF	TGTGCCAGCAGTTCTGGACAGGGTACGAACACTGAAGCTTTCTTT
TRBD1	.	TRBV7-7	TRBJ2-1	CASSLGQGSYNEQFF	TGTGCTAGCAGCTTAGGACAGGGGAGTTACAATGAGCAGTTCTTC
.	.	TRBV6-1	TRBJ1-1	CASSERPGNTEAFF	TGTGCCAGCAGTGAAAGACCAGGGAACACTGAAGCTTTCTTT
.	.	TRBV29-1	TRBJ1-1	CSVEGGEMNTEAFF	TGCAGCGTTGAAGGGGGCGAGATGAACACTGAAGCTTTCTTT
TRBD2	.	TRBV7-9	TRBJ2-3	CASSSQWGTSGARTQYF	TGTGCCAGCAGCTCCCAGTGGGGGACTAGCGGGGCCCGCACGCAGTATTTT
.	.	TRBV15	TRBJ2-3	CATSRGSGTDTQYF	TGTGCCACCAGCAGAGGAAGCGGCACAGATACGCAGTATTTT
TRBD1	.	TRBV29-1	TRBJ1-2	CSVRQGDGYTF	TGCAGCGTTCGACAGGGGGATGGCTACACCTTC
TRBD2	.	TRBV28	TRBJ2-7	CASSFLAGGNQYF	TGTGCCAGCAGTTTCCTAGCGGGAGGGAACCAGTACTTC
TRBD2	.	TRBV6-5	TRBJ2-5	CASSGGGGIQETQYF	TGTGCCAGCAGCGGTGGGGGGGGAATTCAAGAGACCCAGTACTTC
.	.	TRBV6-5	TRBJ1-5	CASSDRGGVQPQHF	TGTGCCAGCAGTGATCGGGGGGGCGTGCAGCCCCAGCATTTT
.	once	TRBV5-6	TRBJ2-7	CASSLQGLHEQYF	TGTGCCAGCAGCTTACAGGGTCTCCACGAGCAGTACTTC
TRBD2	once	TRBV9	TRBJ2-1	CASSDPGGRAIHNEQFF	TGTGCCAGCAGCGACCCGGGCGGGAGGGCCATCCACAATGAGCAGTTCTTC
.	once	TRBV6-6	TRBJ2-7	CASSSLQGFYEQYF	TGTGCCAGCAGTTCACTGCAGGGGTTCTACGAGCAGTACTTC
TRBD2	.	TRBV9	TRBJ2-1	CASSSLAGGLSEQFF	TGTGCCAGCAGCTCGCTAGCGGGGGGGTTATCTGAGCAGTTCTTC
TRBD1	.	TRBV11-2	TRBJ2-7	CASSLAGTELYEQYF	TGTGCCAGCAGCTTAGCTGGGACAGAACTTTACGAGCAGTACTTC
TRBD1	.	TRBV5-1	TRBJ1-2	CASSPGTAFGGYTF	TGCGCCAGCAGCCCGGGGACAGCCTTCGGAGGCTACACCTTC
.	.	TRBV5-6	TRBJ2-1	CASSPGQFYNEQFF	TGTGCCAGCAGCCCGGGACAATTCTACAATGAGCAGTTCTTC
.	.	TRBV7-9	TRBJ2-7	CAAAEGGPSYEQYF	TGTGCCGCAGCAGAAGGGGGACCTTCCTACGAGCAGTACTTC
.	.	TRBV28	TRBJ1-5	CASSQTIDQPQHF	TGTGCCAGCAGTCAGACTATAGACCAGCCCCAGCATTTT
TRBD1	.	TRBV19	TRBJ1-1	CASSLTGGGTEAFF	TGTGCCAGTAGTTTGACAGGGGGGGGAACTGAAGCTTTCTTT
.	.	TRBV19	TRBJ2-1	CASTLDVRGLSSYNEQFF	TGTGCCAGTACCCTAGATGTAAGAGGATTGTCCTCCTACAATGAGCAGTTCTTC
.	.	TRBV2	TRBJ2-3	CAKEREEPDRNTQYF	TGTGCCAAGGAGAGGGAGGAACCCGACCGAAATACGCAGTATTTT
TRBD1	once	TRBV6-4	TRBJ2-3	CASSDSIPKGATDTQYF	TGTGCCAGCAGTGACTCGATTCCCAAGGGGGCGACAGATACGCAGTATTTT
.	.	TRBV7-8	TRBJ1-4	CASSLSRANEKLFF	TGTGCCAGCAGCTTAAGTCGGGCTAATGAAAAACTGTTTTTT
TRBD1	.	TRBV5-1	TRBJ1-2	CASQPDRGYGYTF	TGCGCCTCCCAACCGGACAGGGGGTATGGCTACACCTTC
TRBD2	.	TRBV15	TRBJ2-7	CATSRPASGLRSYEQYF	TGTGCCACCAGCCGCCCCGCTAGCGGGCTACGGTCCTACGAGCAGTACTTC